This TCR beta chain was captured in a study of blood T cell repertoires in COVID-19. The overall study: Sample material is recorded as cDNA or gDNA derived from T cells, B-cell-depleted T cells, or PBMCs.

The CDR3 contains 8 residues. V lost 3 bases to trimming and J lost 10 bases, with 3 bases between them. Per the germline V gene, CDR1 is SQVTM and CDR2 is ANQGSEA. The protocol was immunoSEQ multiplex PCR, while the TCRdb copy is restricted to in-frame clones and leaves out a portion. The sample holds about 480,000 clones, 85% to 90% seen once. Turning to this clone: Other DNA sequences in the same sample also yield this CDR3.

V is TRBV29-1 and J is TRBJ1-1; D call uncertain. The TCR sequence derives from a woman in her forties or fifties with COVID-19, enrolled during active disease. The sequenced material came from peripheral blood. The CDR3 nucleotides read TGCAGCGTTGACGGAGCTTTCTTT. This sequence encodes CSVDGAFF.